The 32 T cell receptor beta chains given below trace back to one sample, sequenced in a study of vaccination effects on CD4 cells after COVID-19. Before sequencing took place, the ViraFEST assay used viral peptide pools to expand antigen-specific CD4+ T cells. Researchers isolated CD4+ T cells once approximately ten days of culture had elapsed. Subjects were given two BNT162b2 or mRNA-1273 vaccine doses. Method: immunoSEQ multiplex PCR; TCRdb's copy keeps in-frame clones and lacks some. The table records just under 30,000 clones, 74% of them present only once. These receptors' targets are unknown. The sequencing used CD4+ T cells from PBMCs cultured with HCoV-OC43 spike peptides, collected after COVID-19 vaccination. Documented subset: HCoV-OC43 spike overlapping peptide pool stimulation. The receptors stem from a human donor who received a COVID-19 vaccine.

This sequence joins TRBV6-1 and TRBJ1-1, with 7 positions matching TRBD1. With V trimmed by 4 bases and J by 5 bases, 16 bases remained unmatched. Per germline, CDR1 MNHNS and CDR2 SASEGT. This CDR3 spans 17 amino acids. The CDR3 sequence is CASSAPPGRRGGTEAFF. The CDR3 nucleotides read TGTGCCAGCAGTGCCCCCCCGGGGCGCAGGGGGGGGACTGAAGCTTTCTTT.

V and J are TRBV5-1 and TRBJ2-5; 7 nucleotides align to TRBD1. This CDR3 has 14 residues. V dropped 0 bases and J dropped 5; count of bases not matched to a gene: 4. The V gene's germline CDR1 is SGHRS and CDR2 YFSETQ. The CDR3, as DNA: TGCGCCAGCAGCTTGGGACAGGGTGGGGAGACCCAGTACTTC. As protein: CASSLGQGGETQYF.

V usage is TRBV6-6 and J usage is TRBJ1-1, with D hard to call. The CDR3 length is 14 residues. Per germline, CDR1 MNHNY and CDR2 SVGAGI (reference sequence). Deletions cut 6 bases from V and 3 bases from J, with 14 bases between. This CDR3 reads CASRLGSGHTEAFF. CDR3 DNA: TGTGCCAGCAGACTAGGGAGTGGTCACACTGAAGCTTTCTTT.

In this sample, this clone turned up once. The CDR3: CASSLLGLAGPSYNEQFF. CDR3 DNA sequence: TGTGCCAGCAGCTTGTTAGGGCTAGCGGGACCCTCCTACAATGAGCAGTTCTTC. This chain links TRBV5-6 with TRBJ2-1; 9 nucleotides agree with TRBD2. The CDR3 has 18 amino acids. V was clipped by 1 base and J by 0 bases; unmatched bases: 8. Germline V gene data show CDR1 as SGHDT and CDR2 as YYEEEE.

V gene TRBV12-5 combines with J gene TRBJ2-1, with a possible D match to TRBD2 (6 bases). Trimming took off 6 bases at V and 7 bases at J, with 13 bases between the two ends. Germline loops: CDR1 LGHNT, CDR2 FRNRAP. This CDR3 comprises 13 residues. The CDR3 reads CASGVGLLNEQFF. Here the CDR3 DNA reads TGTGCTAGTGGCGTGGGACTTCTGAATGAGCAGTTCTTC. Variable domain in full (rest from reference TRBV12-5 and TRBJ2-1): DARVTQTPRHKVTEMGQEVTMRCQPILGHNTVFWYRQTMMQGLELLAYFRNRAPLDDSGMPKDRFSAEMPDATLATLKIQPSEPRDSAVYFCASGVGLLNEQFFGPGTRLTVL.

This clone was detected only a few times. The CDR3 spells CASSLVQRGGEQYF. The CDR3 DNA reads TGTGCCAGCAGCTTAGTTCAGCGGGGGGGCGAGCAGTACTTC. The V and J genes are TRBV11-2 and TRBJ2-7; 10 bases line up with TRBD2. V gave up 1 base and J gave up 6 bases; unmatched junction bases: 3. CDR3 length: 14 amino acids. The germline V gene has CDR1 SGHAT and CDR2 FQNNGV. Supplemented by reference TRBV11-2 and TRBJ2-7, the full variable domain reads EAGVAQSPRYKIIEKRQSVAFWCNPISGHATLYWYQQILGQGPKLLIQFQNNGVVDDSQLPKDRFSAERLKGVDSTLKIQPAKLEDSAVYLCASSLVQRGGEQYFGPGTRLTVT.

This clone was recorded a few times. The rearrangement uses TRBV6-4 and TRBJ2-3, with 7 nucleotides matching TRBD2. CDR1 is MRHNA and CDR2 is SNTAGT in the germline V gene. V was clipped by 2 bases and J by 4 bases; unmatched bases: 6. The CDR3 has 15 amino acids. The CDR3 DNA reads TGTGCCAGCAGTGACCTCGGGGAGGGGTCAGATACGCAGTATTTT. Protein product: CASSDLGEGSDTQYF.

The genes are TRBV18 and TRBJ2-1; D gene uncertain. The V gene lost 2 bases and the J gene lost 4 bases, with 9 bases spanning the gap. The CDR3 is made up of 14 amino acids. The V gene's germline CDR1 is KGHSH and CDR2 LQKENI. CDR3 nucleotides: TGTGCCAGCTCACCAATCCAGACGTACAATGAGCAGTTCTTC. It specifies CASSPIQTYNEQFF.

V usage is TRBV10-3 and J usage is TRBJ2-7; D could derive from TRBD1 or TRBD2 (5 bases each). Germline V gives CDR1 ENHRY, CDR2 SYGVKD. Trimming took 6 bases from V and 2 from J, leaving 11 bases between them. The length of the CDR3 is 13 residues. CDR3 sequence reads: CAISLGTPYEQYF. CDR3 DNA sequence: TGTGCCATCAGCCTAGGGACCCCCTACGAGCAGTACTTC.

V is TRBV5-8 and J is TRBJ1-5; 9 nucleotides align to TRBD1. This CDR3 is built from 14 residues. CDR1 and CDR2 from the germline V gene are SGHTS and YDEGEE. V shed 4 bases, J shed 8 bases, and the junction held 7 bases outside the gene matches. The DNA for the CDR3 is TGTGCCAGCAGCAAGGGACAGGGTAGAGAGCCCCAGCATTTT. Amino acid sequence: CASSKGQGREPQHF.

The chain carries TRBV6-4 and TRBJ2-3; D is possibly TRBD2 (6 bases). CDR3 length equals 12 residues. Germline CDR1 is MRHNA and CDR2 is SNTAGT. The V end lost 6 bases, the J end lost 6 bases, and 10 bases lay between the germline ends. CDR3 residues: CASRGEVDTQYF. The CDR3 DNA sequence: TGTGCCAGCAGGGGGGAGGTCGATACGCAGTATTTT.

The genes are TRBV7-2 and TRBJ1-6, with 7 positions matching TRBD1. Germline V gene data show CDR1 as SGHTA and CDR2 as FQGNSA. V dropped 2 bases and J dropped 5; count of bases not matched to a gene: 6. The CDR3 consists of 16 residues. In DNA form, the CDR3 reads TGTGCCAGCAGCTTACAGGGGGTGGGAAATAATTCACCCCTCCACTTT. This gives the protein CASSLQGVGNNSPLHF.

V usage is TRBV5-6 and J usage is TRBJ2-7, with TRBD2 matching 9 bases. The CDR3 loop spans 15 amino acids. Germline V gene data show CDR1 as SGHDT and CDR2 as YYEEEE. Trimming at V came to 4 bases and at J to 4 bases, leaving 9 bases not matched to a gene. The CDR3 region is CASSLLGLAGYEQYF. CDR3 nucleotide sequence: TGTGCCAGCAGCCTCTTGGGACTAGCAGGGTACGAGCAGTACTTC. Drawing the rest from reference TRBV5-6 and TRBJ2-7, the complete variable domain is DAGVTQSPTHLIKTRGQQVTLRCSPKSGHDTVSWYQQALGQGPQFIFQYYEEEERQRGNFPDRFSGHQFPNYSSELNVNALLLGDSALYLCASSLLGLAGYEQYFGPGTRLTVT.

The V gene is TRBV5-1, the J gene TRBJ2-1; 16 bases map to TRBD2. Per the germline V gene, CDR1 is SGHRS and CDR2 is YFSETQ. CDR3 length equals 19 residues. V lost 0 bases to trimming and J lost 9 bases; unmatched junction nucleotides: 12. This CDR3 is CASSLAGTSGRALHLEQFF. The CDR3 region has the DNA TGCGCCAGCAGCTTGGCCGGGACTAGCGGGAGGGCCTTACACCTTGAGCAGTTCTTC.

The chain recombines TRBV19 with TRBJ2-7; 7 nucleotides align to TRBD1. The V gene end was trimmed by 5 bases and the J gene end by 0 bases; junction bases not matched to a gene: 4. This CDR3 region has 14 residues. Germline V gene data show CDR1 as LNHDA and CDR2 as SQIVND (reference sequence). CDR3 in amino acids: CASSADRISYEQYF. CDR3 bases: TGTGCCAGTAGTGCGGACAGGATCTCCTACGAGCAGTACTTC.

CDR3 sequence (DNA): TGTGCCAGCAGCTTAGGGCGGCTGGTTCAGAACGGGGAGCTGTTTTTT. Amino acid sequence: CASSLGRLVQNGELFF. This chain connects TRBV7-6 to TRBJ2-2; D not resolved. V was trimmed by 1 base and J by 7 bases, leaving 16 bases between them. In germline, CDR1 is SGHVS, CDR2 FNYEAQ. The CDR3 loop spans 16 amino acids.

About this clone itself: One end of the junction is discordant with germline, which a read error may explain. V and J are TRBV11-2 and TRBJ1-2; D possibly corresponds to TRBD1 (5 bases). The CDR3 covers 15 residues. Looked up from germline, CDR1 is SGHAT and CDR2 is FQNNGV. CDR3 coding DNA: TGTGCCAGCACCTTAGGAGGGGCAGGCAACTATGGCTACACCTTC. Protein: CASTLGGAGNYGYTF.

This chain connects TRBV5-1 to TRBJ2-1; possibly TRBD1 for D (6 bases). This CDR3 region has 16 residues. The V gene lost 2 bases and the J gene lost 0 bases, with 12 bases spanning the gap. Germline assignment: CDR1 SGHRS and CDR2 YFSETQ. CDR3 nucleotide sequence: TGCGCCAGCAGCTTTGGGGGCGCTACCTCCTACAATGAGCAGTTCTTC. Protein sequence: CASSFGGATSYNEQFF. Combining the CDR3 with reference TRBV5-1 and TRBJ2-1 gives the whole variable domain KAGVTQTPRYLIKTRGQQVTLSCSPISGHRSVSWYQQTPGQGLQFLFEYFSETQRNKGNFPGRFSGRQFSNSRSEMNVSTLELGDSALYLCASSFGGATSYNEQFFGPGTRLTVL.

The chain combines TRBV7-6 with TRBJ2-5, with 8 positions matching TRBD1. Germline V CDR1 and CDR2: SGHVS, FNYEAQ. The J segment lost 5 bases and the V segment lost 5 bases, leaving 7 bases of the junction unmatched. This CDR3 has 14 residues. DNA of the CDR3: TGTGCCAGCAGCCCAGGACAGGGTCGGGAGACCCAGTACTTC. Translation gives CASSPGQGRETQYF.

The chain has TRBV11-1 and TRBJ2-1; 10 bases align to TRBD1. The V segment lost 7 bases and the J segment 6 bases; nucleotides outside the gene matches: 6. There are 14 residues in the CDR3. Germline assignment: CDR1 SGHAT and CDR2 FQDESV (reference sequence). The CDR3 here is CASTGTGVRNEQFF. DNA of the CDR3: TGTGCCAGCACCGGGACAGGGGTCCGCAATGAGCAGTTCTTC.

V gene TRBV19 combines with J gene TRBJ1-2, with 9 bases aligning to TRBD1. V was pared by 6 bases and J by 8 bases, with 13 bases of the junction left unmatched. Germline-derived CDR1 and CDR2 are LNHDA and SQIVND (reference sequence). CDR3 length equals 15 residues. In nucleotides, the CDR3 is TGTGCCAGTAGAACAGGGGGCTCGAGTATTGGGGGCTACACCTTC. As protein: CASRTGGSSIGGYTF.

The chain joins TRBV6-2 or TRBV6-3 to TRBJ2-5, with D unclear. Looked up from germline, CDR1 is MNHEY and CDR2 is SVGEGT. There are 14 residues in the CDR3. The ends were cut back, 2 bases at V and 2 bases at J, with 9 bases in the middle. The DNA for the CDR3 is TGTGCCAGCAGTTACCCCACTCGTCAAGAGACCCAGTACTTC. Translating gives CASSYPTRQETQYF.

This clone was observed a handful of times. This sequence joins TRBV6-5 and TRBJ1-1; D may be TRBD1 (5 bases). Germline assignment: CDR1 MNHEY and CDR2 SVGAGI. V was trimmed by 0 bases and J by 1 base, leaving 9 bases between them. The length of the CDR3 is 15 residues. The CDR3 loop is CASSYSFQGNTEAFF. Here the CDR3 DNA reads TGTGCCAGCAGTTACTCGTTTCAGGGGAACACTGAAGCTTTCTTT.

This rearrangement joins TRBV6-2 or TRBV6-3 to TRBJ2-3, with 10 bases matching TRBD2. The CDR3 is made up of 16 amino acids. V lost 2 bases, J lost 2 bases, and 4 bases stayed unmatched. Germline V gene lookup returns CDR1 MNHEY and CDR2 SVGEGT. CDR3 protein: CASSYPLAGATDTQYF. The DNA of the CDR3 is TGTGCCAGCAGTTACCCCCTAGCGGGAGCCACAGATACGCAGTATTTT.

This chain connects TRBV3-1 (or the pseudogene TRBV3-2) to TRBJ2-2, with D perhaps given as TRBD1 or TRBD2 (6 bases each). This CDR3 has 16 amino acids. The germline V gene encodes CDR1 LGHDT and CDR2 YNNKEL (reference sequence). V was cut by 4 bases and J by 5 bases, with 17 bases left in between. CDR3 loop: CASSLGGAGGTGELFF. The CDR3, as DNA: TGTGCCAGCAGCCTGGGGGGCGCAGGTGGTACCGGGGAGCTGTTTTTT.

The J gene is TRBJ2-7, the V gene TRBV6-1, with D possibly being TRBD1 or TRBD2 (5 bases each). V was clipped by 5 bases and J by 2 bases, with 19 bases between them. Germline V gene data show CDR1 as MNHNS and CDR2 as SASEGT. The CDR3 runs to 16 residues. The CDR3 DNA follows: TGTGCCAGCAGTCAAGTCGGGGCAAACTTGGCCTACGAGCAGTACTTC. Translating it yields CASSQVGANLAYEQYF.

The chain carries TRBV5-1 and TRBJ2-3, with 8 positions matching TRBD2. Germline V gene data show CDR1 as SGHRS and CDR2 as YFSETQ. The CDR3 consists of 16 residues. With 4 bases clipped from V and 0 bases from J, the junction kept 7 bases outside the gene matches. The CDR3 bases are TGCGCCAGCAGCCCGGCCGGGGGGGGGAGCACAGATACGCAGTATTTT. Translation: CASSPAGGGSTDTQYF.

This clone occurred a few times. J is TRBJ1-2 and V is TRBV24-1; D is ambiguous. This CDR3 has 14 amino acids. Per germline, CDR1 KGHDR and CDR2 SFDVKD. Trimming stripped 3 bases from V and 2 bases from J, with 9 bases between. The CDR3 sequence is CATSDIGRNYGYTF. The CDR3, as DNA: TGTGCCACCAGTGATATCGGACGGAACTATGGCTACACCTTC.

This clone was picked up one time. The CDR3 DNA sequence: TGTGCCAGCTCACGTTACAGGGAAAGGGGAGAGACCCAGTACTTC. Protein product: CASSRYRERGETQYF. The chain recombines TRBV18 with TRBJ2-5, with D possibly matching TRBD1 (6 bases). V lost 4 bases, J lost 4 bases, and 16 bases lay in between. This CDR3 comprises 15 residues. Germline V gene sequence: CDR1 KGHSH, CDR2 LQKENI.

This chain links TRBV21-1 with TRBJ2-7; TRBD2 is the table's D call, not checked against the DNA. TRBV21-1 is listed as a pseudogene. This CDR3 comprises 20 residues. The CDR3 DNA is TGTGCCAGCAAGCGAGTCATGAGCGACCGACGACTAGTTTATTTCTACGAGCAGTACTTC. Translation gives CASKRVMSDRRLVYFYEQYF.

The CDR3 here is CASSNDQGAHTGELFF. Written as DNA, the CDR3 is TGTGCCAGTAGTAATGATCAGGGGGCACACACCGGGGAGCTGTTTTTT. The chain carries TRBV19 and TRBJ2-2; TRBD1 agrees at 8 bases. The J segment lost 3 bases and the V segment lost 4 bases, leaving 7 bases of the junction unmatched. The CDR3 runs 16 residues. CDR1 and CDR2 (germline): LNHDA, SQIVND (reference sequence).

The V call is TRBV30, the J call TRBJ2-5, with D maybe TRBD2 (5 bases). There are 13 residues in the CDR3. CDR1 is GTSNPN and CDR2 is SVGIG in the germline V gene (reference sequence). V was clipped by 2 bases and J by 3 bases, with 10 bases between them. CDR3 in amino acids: CAWSMGSEETQYF. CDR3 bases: TGTGCCTGGAGTATGGGTAGCGAAGAGACCCAGTACTTC.